Below, 20 T cell receptor beta chains from the same sample are listed, as sequenced in a study of cytomegalovirus exposure and HLA in healthy donors (dated by TCRdb to 2016 to 2017). Library generation was performed with the immunoSEQ multiplex PCR assay. For the multiplex PCR, a mixture combining 60 forward primers for TCR Vbeta segments and 13 reverse primers for TCR Jbeta segments was used. Not all clones reach the TCRdb copy of this immuneACCESS table, which keeps in-frame sequences only. Checked studies attribute under half of the gap to unresolved V genes and leave the rest unexplained. The sample records nearly 300,000 clones, around 86% of which are singletons. The ten largest clones capture approximately 4.3% of the sample. The source material was PBMCs. The receptors were gathered from a man aged 35 to 55 in good health and CMV-seropositive.

The chain uses TRBV27 and TRBJ2-7, with 10 positions matching TRBD2. Germline lookup yields CDR1 MNHEY and CDR2 SMNVEV (reference sequence). The CDR3 length is 20 residues. J lost 2 bases, V lost 1 base, and 17 bases had no gene match. The CDR3 spells CASSLLKLGPSGRGAYEQYF. In DNA form, the CDR3 reads TGTGCCAGCAGTTTATTGAAGTTGGGGCCTAGCGGGAGAGGCGCCTACGAGCAGTACTTC.

V and J are TRBV19 and TRBJ1-5; a weak D match, TRBD1 (5 bases). CDR1 and CDR2 (germline): LNHDA, SQIVND (reference sequence). CDR3 size: 15 residues. V was pared by 2 bases and J by 2 bases, with 10 bases between. CDR3 nucleotide sequence: TGTGCCAGTAGTATAACCTGGGGCGGCAATCAGCCCCAGCATTTT. It codes for CASSITWGGNQPQHF.

The V gene is TRBV27, the J gene TRBJ1-2, with D tentatively TRBD1 (5 bases). V gave up 6 bases and J gave up 8 bases, with 19 bases separating them. The length of the CDR3 is 14 residues. From germline, CDR1 is MNHEY and CDR2 SMNVEV (reference sequence). The CDR3 DNA follows: TGTGCCAGCAGAGGGTCTGGGGACTTCGGAGGCTACACCTTC. Protein product: CASRGSGDFGGYTF.

The chain employs TRBV6-5 and TRBJ2-5; 7 nucleotides align to TRBD2. The ends lost 5 bases at V and 3 bases at J; junction bases unmatched: 9. The CDR3 is 15 amino acids. The germline gives CDR1 MNHEY, CDR2 SVGAGI. CDR3 in amino acids: CASSHGPGGKETQYF. The DNA of the CDR3 is TGTGCCAGCAGTCACGGACCGGGAGGTAAAGAGACCCAGTACTTC.

The rearrangement uses TRBV7-2 and TRBJ2-7; possible D gene TRBD2, 7 bases. Germline V gives CDR1 SGHTA, CDR2 FQGNSA. Trimming removed 1 base from V and 3 bases from J, with 13 bases in between. The CDR3 runs to 15 residues. The CDR3 DNA is TGTGCCAGCAGCTTAGGTCGGGGGGCCTACTACGAGCAGTACTTC. This gives the protein CASSLGRGAYYEQYF.

The chain carries TRBV28 and TRBJ1-5; 7 bases align to TRBD1. CDR3 length: 15 amino acids. V lost 1 base, J lost 0 bases, and 0 bases stayed unmatched. Germline V gene sequence: CDR1 MDHEN, CDR2 SYDVKM. The CDR3 sequence: CASSLSGGSNQPQHF. Written as DNA, the CDR3 is TGTGCCAGCAGTTTATCAGGGGGTAGCAATCAGCCCCAGCATTTT.

The V gene is TRBV7-3, the J gene TRBJ2-7; TRBD1 is a possible D gene (5 bases). CDR3 length: 12 amino acids. Germline values: CDR1 SGHTA, CDR2 FQGTGA. The V gene lost 8 bases and the J gene lost 0 bases, with 8 bases spanning the gap. CDR3 sequence (DNA): TGTGCCAGCCCGCAGGGCTCCTACGAGCAGTACTTC. Amino acid sequence: CASPQGSYEQYF.

The rearrangement links TRBV14 to TRBJ2-5; 8 bases map to TRBD1. The length of the CDR3 is 16 residues. V gave up 3 bases and J gave up 6 bases; unmatched junction bases: 12. Germline V CDR1 and CDR2: SGHDN, FVKESK. The CDR3 region has the DNA TGTGCCAGCAGCCACACCCAAACAGGGGGTCGGAAGACCCAGTACTTC. This encodes CASSHTQTGGRKTQYF.

As concerns this clone: Germline is not matched at one junction end, which may reflect a read error. This chain links TRBV7-9 with TRBJ1-4; D ambiguous. CDR3 size: 14 residues. Germline CDR1 reads SEHNR; CDR2 reads FQNEAQ (reference sequence). CDR3 loop: CSSSIRRGGEKLFF. CDR3 DNA sequence: TGTTCCAGCAGCATTAGAAGAGGTGGCGAAAAACTGTTTTTT.

This clone turned up a few times. This chain uses TRBV10-3 with TRBJ1-1, with D possibly matching TRBD1 (5 bases). Germline CDR1 and CDR2: ENHRY and SYGVKD. Trimming removed 6 bases from V and 4 bases from J, with 18 bases in between. The CDR3 loop spans 15 amino acids. CDR3: CAIRPTLGGPTEAFF. The CDR3 coding sequence is TGTGCCATCAGGCCGACCTTGGGGGGTCCCACTGAAGCTTTCTTT.

This sequence joins TRBV19 and TRBJ2-7; D may be TRBD1 (6 bases). The DNA end is more similar to TRBJ2-1, so the J call may be wrong. Germline V gene data show CDR1 as LNHDA and CDR2 as SQIVND (reference sequence). The CDR3 covers 15 residues. The CDR3 nucleotides are TGTGCCAGTAGTGGGCCGGGACAAACCTCCTACGGGCAGTTCTTC. The encoded protein is CASSGPGQTSYGQFF.

The genes are TRBV11-3 and TRBJ2-5, with a possible D match to TRBD1 (7 bases). Germline V gives CDR1 SGHNT, CDR2 YENEEA. The CDR3 loop spans 15 amino acids. V was pared by 4 bases and J by 1 base, with 13 bases between. CDR3 loop: CASSSPRDSQETQYF. Written as DNA, the CDR3 is TGTGCCAGCAGCTCCCCGCGGGACAGCCAAGAGACCCAGTACTTC.

This sequence joins TRBV28 and TRBJ2-1; no firm D call. CDR1 MDHEN and CDR2 SYDVKM come from the germline V gene. The V and J ends lost 5 bases and 0 bases respectively, with 11 bases between them. This CDR3 has 15 residues. DNA of the CDR3: TGTGCCAGCAGTGCTTACCCCAGCTCCTACAATGAGCAGTTCTTC. This gives the protein CASSAYPSSYNEQFF.

This chain joins TRBV7-2 and TRBJ2-3, with 10 positions matching TRBD2. The trim removed 1 base at V and 5 bases at J, leaving 6 bases unmatched. The length of the CDR3 is 16 residues. CDR1 SGHTA and CDR2 FQGNSA come from the germline V gene. The CDR3 protein is CASSLGAGGPGDTQYF. CDR3 nucleotide sequence: TGTGCCAGCAGCTTAGGAGCGGGAGGGCCCGGAGATACGCAGTATTTT.

V is TRBV28 and J is TRBJ2-7, with 8 nucleotides matching TRBD1. The CDR3 is 15 residues long. CDR1 is MDHEN, CDR2 SYDVKM, per germline. Trimming removed 6 bases from V and 2 bases from J; junction bases left unmatched: 9. The CDR3: CASSYTRTGTYEQYF. The CDR3, as DNA: TGTGCCAGCAGCTACACTCGGACAGGGACCTACGAGCAGTACTTC.

J is TRBJ1-2 and V is TRBV28, with D possibly being TRBD1 (6 bases). Per germline, CDR1 MDHEN and CDR2 SYDVKM. V gave up 6 bases and J gave up 8 bases, with 25 bases separating them. The CDR3 sequence is 16 residues long. CDR3 region: CASRLAPATGTRGYTF. CDR3 bases: TGTGCCAGCAGGTTAGCCCCCGCCACAGGGACGCGGGGCTACACCTTC.

J is TRBJ2-3 and V is TRBV14, with 8 bases lining up with TRBD1. From germline, CDR1 is SGHDN and CDR2 FVKESK. J was trimmed by 3 bases and V by 11 bases; bases with no gene match: 7. The CDR3 loop spans 13 amino acids. The DNA for the CDR3 is TGTGCCTCAGGGGGCGCAAATACAGATACGCAGTATTTT. This sequence encodes CASGGANTDTQYF.

The V gene is TRBV25-1, the J gene TRBJ2-1, with 9 bases fitting TRBD2. Germline assignment: CDR1 MGHDK and CDR2 SYGVNS. The J segment lost 5 bases and the V segment lost 1 base, leaving 3 bases of the junction unmatched. The CDR3 is 15 amino acids. CDR3 sequence (DNA): TGTGCCAGCAGTGAATGGGGCGGGAGGGACAATGAGCAGTTCTTC. Translated, it gives CASSEWGGRDNEQFF.

This clone was counted between two and nine times. The chain carries TRBV7-9 and TRBJ2-7; unclear D gene. Germline V gives CDR1 SEHNR, CDR2 FQNEAQ (reference sequence). V was cut by 5 bases and J by 0 bases, with 11 bases left in between. The CDR3 contains 14 residues. DNA for the CDR3: TGTGCCAGCAGCGCTGACCCTAGCTCCTACGAGCAGTACTTC. It translates to CASSADPSSYEQYF. The whole variable domain, filled in from reference TRBV7-9 and TRBJ2-7, reads DTGVSQNPRHKITKRGQNVTFRCDPISEHNRLYWYRQTLGQGPEFLTYFQNEAQLEKSRLLSDRFSAERPKGSFSTLEIQRTEQGDSAMYLCASSADPSSYEQYFGPGTRLTVT.

The chain recombines TRBV4-3 with TRBJ2-1; TRBD2 aligns across 7 bases. J lost 0 bases, V lost 0 bases, and 11 bases had no gene match. The CDR3 is 19 residues long. Germline V CDR1 and CDR2: LGHNA, YSLEER. The CDR3 DNA reads as TGCGCCAGCAGCCAAGATGGGCTAGTGCGGGGGAGCTCCTACAATGAGCAGTTCTTC. Amino acid sequence: CASSQDGLVRGSSYNEQFF.